This is a list of T cell receptor beta chains from one sample in a study of CXCR3-negative and CXCR3-positive naive CD8 T cells. TCRdb reanalyzed the 5' RACE reads, giving one entry per CDR3 protein sequence and no DNA. The sample has around 140,000 distinct CDR3 sequences. Sequenced material: naive CXCR3+ CD8+ T cells from blood. The receptors shown here come from a human donor in good health. Some clones in this sample may be carry-over from other donors' samples. Both conserved end residues are part of each CDR3.

J gene,V gene,CDR3 protein
TRBJ2-3,TRBV12-3/TRBV12-4,CASSLQGLAGGPADTQYF
TRBJ2-6,TRBV6-2/TRBV6-3,CASSSGAAQAGGANVLTF
TRBJ2-5,TRBV28,CASSLGFQTLGETQYF
TRBJ2-2,TRBV9,CASSVAGELFF
TRBJ2-7,TRBV7-9,CASSRLASNYEQYF
TRBJ2-7,TRBV7-8,CASSGASGPYEQYF
TRBJ2-3,TRBV29-1,CSVERTGDGDTQYF
TRBJ2-7,TRBV3-1,CASSRRTSGTYEQYF
TRBJ2-3,TRBV12-3/TRBV12-4,CASSFPGSREVGTDTQYF
TRBJ1-1,TRBV20-1,CRAKVASGTGDDVNTEAFF
TRBJ1-1,TRBV19,CASSSGRGRVEAFF
TRBJ1-2,TRBV3-1,CASSQPRTRVGDYGYTF
TRBJ2-3,TRBV12-3/TRBV12-4,CASSYSQDGDTQYF
TRBJ2-1,TRBV6-2/TRBV6-3,CASSYSKGLAGGGQFF
TRBJ2-1,TRBV7-8,CASSFEPSGRDRASNEQFF
TRBJ2-7,TRBV6-5,CASSYFLGEGYEQYF
TRBJ2-1,TRBV4-1,CASSHLVTNEQFF
TRBJ1-2,TRBV5-1,CASSWGTGVNYGFTF
TRBJ2-1,TRBV9,CASSGSGSVENEQFF
TRBJ2-3,TRBV7-6,CASSPFADTQYF
TRBJ2-7,TRBV7-2,CASSPQDSHYEQYF
TRBJ2-7,TRBV7-8,CASSQGKRSGTSYEQYF
TRBJ1-2,TRBV15,CATSRAGANYGYTF
TRBJ2-7,TRBV15,CATSSPSVYGEQYF
TRBJ2-5,TRBV11-2,CASSLRETQYF
TRBJ2-3,TRBV7-9,CASSRTGLAGRDTQYF
TRBJ1-2,TRBV3-1,CASSQEAATNYGYTF
TRBJ1-4,TRBV11-3,CASSLGESHEKLFF
TRBJ1-1,TRBV7-2,CASSLVVGNFGSEAFF
TRBJ2-1,TRBV14,CASSGTGESYNEQFF
TRBJ2-3,TRBV28,CASSPGQERTDTQYF
TRBJ2-5,TRBV23-1,CASSQRGDQETQYF
TRBJ1-6,TRBV20-1,CSARGPGYNSPLHF
TRBJ2-5,TRBV3-1,CASSQEGLIAGHQETQYF
TRBJ2-7,TRBV7-9,CASRQGTGYEQYF
TRBJ2-3,TRBV7-9,CASSQWTGYDTQYF
TRBJ1-1,TRBV7-9,CASIQGGALNTEAFF
TRBJ2-7,TRBV29-1,CSARGDGNSYEQYF
TRBJ1-2,TRBV7-2,CASSSPGGLGSYTF